This T cell receptor (beta chain) was identified during a study of radiotherapy plus CTLA-4 blockade in lung cancer. Turning to the study itself: Among enrolled patients, over 15% responded and 30% to 40% achieved disease control.

Receiving focal radiation plus CTLA-4 blockade with ipilimumab were patients who had chemo-refractory metastatic non-small-cell lung cancer. Overall study results and limits: Radiotherapy plus ipilimumab was followed by expansion in blood of tumor-derived TCR clones.

The data were produced by immunoSEQ multiplex PCR, yet TCRdb's version contains in-frame clones alone and is incomplete. The sample lists approximately 89,000 clones, about four fifths occurring once. A remark on this clone: The antigen remains undetermined.

V shed 4 bases and J shed 0 bases, with 9 bases lying between them. From germline, CDR1 is SGDLS and CDR2 YYNGEE. CDR3 length: 14 amino acids. The receptor was derived from a human donor with non-small cell lung cancer that progressed on radiotherapy plus ipilimumab. The rearrangement uses TRBV9 and TRBJ2-3; no reliable D call. Here the sequenced sample was peripheral blood, taken from a patient treated with radiotherapy plus ipilimumab. The CDR3: CASSPDLSTDTQYF. In DNA form, the CDR3 reads TGTGCCAGCAGCCCTGACCTCAGCACAGATACGCAGTATTTT.